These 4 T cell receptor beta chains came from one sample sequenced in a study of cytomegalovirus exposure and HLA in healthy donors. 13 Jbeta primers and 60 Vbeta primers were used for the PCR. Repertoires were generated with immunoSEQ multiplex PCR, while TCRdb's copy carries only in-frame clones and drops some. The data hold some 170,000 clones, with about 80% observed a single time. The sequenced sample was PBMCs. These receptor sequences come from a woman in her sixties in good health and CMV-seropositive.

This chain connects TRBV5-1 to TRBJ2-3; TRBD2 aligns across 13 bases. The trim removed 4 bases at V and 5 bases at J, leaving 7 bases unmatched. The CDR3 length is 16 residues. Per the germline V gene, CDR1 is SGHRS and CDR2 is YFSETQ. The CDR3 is CASSPRTSGSGDTQYF. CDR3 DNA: TGCGCCAGCAGCCCCAGGACTAGCGGGAGTGGAGATACGCAGTATTTT. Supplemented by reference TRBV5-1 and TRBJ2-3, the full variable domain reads KAGVTQTPRYLIKTRGQQVTLSCSPISGHRSVSWYQQTPGQGLQFLFEYFSETQRNKGNFPGRFSGRQFSNSRSEMNVSTLELGDSALYLCASSPRTSGSGDTQYFGPGTRLTVL.

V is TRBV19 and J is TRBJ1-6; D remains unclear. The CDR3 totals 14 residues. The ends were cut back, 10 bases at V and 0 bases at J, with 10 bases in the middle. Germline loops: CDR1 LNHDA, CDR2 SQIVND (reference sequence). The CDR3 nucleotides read TGTGCCACCGGACTGAGCTCCTATAATTCACCCCTCCACTTT. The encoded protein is CATGLSSYNSPLHF.

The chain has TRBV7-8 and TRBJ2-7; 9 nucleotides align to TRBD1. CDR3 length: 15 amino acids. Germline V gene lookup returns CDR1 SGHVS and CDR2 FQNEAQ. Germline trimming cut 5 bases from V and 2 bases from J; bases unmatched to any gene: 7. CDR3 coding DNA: TGTGCCAGCAGCGCAGACAGGGGGGCCGCCTACGAGCAGTACTTC. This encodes CASSADRGAAYEQYF.

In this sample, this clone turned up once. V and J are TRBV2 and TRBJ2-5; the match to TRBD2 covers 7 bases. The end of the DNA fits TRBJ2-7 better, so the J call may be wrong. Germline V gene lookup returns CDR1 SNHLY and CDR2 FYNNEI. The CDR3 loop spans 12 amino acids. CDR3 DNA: TGTGCCAGCCGACAGCGGGACTACGAGCAGTACTTC. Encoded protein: CASRQRDYEQYF.